The 15 T cell receptor beta chains reported below all come from one sample, sequenced in a study of neurological immune-mediated disorders. MiXCR, applied by TCRdb to the 5' RACE reads, yields one record per CDR3 protein. The profile shows tens of thousands of distinct CDR3 sequences, 13% to 15% of them singletons. Sequencing used PBMCs. The receptors shown here come from a woman between 45 and 60 years old in good health.

This clonotype was detected many times. The chain carries TRBV11-2 and TRBJ2-3, with D tentatively TRBD1 (5 bases). The V gene lost 5 bases and the J gene lost 1 base, with 13 bases spanning the gap. Germline assignment: CDR1 SGHAT and CDR2 FQNNGV. The CDR3 is made up of 15 amino acids. CDR3 coding DNA: TGTGCCAGCAGCCAAGGGGTCGGCCGCACAGATACGCAGTATTTT. Protein sequence: CASSQGVGRTDTQYF.

This clonotype was found many times. The chain links TRBV29-1 to TRBJ2-7; 7 bases match TRBD1. CDR3 length: 11 residues. Germline values: CDR1 SQVTM, CDR2 ANQGSEA. After removal of 7 bases from V and 7 bases from J, the junction contained 7 bases not matched to a gene. CDR3 nucleotide sequence: TGCAGCGCACAGGGGTTGGGGGAGCAGTACTTC. Amino acids: CSAQGLGEQYF.

This clonotype was counted at least ten times. The CDR3, as DNA: TGTGCCAGCAGCGAGGGGTCTAGCGGGGGGGCGAGGCAAGAGACCCAGTACTTC. It codes for CASSEGSSGGARQETQYF. The J gene is TRBJ2-5, the V gene TRBV9; 12 bases fit TRBD2. Germline V gives CDR1 SGDLS, CDR2 YYNGEE. Losses at the gene ends were 3 bases for V and 2 bases for J; bases not matched to a gene: 11. The length of the CDR3 is 18 residues.

The chain is built from TRBV30 and TRBJ1-5; D possibly corresponds to TRBD1 (6 bases). The germline CDR1 and CDR2 sequences are GTSNPN and SVGIG (reference sequence). Trimming left V 4 bases short and J 2 bases short, with 15 bases between. The CDR3 runs to 15 residues. DNA of the CDR3: TGTGCCTGGACTACAGGGAATTTCGGCAATCAGCCCCAGCATTTT. This gives the protein CAWTTGNFGNQPQHF.

This clonotype was counted ten times or more. The rearrangement uses TRBV27 and TRBJ1-2; 9 bases align to TRBD1. Unmatched junction bases numbered 9, after V lost 6 bases and J lost 4 bases. This CDR3 has 15 amino acids. The V gene's germline CDR1 is MNHEY and CDR2 SMNVEV (reference sequence). CDR3 bases: TGTGCCAGCAGCCGTTCTCCGGGACAGGGCTATGGCTACACCTTC. As protein: CASSRSPGQGYGYTF.

This clonotype showed up many times. This chain connects TRBV5-1 to TRBJ2-2; 11 nucleotides match TRBD1. V dropped 7 bases and J dropped 6; count of bases not matched to a gene: 5. The CDR3 extends over 14 amino acids. Germline-derived CDR1 and CDR2 are SGHRS and YFSETQ. CDR3 amino acids: CASRDRGDPGELFF. CDR3 nucleotides: TGCGCCAGCCGGGACAGGGGGGATCCCGGGGAGCTGTTTTTT.

This clonotype was recorded at least ten times. This sequence joins TRBV24-1 and TRBJ2-1, with 11 bases lining up with TRBD2. CDR1 and CDR2 (germline): KGHDR, SFDVKD. The V gene end was trimmed by 4 bases and the J gene end by 10 bases; junction bases not matched to a gene: 8. The CDR3 has 15 residues. CDR3 region: CATSELSGRAGEQFF. The DNA of the CDR3 is TGTGCCACCAGTGAACTTAGCGGGAGGGCCGGCGAGCAGTTCTTC.

The gene calls are TRBV12-3 or TRBV12-4 and TRBJ1-5; D may be TRBD1 (6 bases). The V end lost 2 bases, the J end lost 6 bases, and 20 bases lay between the germline ends. CDR3 length: 17 amino acids. CDR3 in amino acids: CASSLRLWAGEPQPQHF. CDR3 nucleotide sequence: TGTGCCAGCAGTTTACGGTTGTGGGCAGGGGAACCTCAGCCCCAGCATTTT.

This clonotype showed up many times. The V and J genes are TRBV5-1 and TRBJ1-2, with D unresolved. V lost 4 bases and J lost 1, with 11 bases in between. Germline V gene data show CDR1 as SGHRS and CDR2 as YFSETQ. The CDR3 is 14 amino acids. CDR3 residues: CASSQADVNYGYTF. The CDR3 coding sequence is TGCGCCAGCAGCCAAGCTGACGTTAACTATGGCTACACCTTC.

This clonotype was seen a handful of times. In nucleotides, the CDR3 is TGTGCCAGCAGCCGAAGTGTGGGGGTCTCCTACAATGAGCAGTTCTTC. It encodes CASSRSVGVSYNEQFF. The genes are TRBV5-5 and TRBJ2-1; D could derive from TRBD1 or TRBD2 (5 bases each). Trimming stripped 4 bases from V and 0 bases from J, with 14 bases between. The CDR3 runs 16 residues. The germline CDR1 and CDR2 sequences are SGHKS and YYEKEE (reference sequence). The entire variable domain, with the rest obtained from reference TRBV5-5 and TRBJ2-1, is as follows: DAGVTQSPTHLIKTRGQQVTLRCSPISGHKSVSWYQQVLGQGPQFIFQYYEKEERGRGNFPDRFSARQFPNYSSELNVNALLLGDSALYLCASSRSVGVSYNEQFFGPGTRLTVL.

This clonotype appeared a few times. The rearrangement uses TRBV5-1 and TRBJ2-7, with a tentative D call TRBD1 (5 bases). The germline V gene encodes CDR1 SGHRS and CDR2 YFSETQ. The V gene lost 1 base and the J gene lost 1 base, with 12 bases spanning the gap. The CDR3 is made up of 15 amino acids. CDR3 region: CASSLTGVESYEQYF. CDR3 nucleotide sequence: TGCGCCAGCAGCTTGACAGGAGTCGAATCCTACGAGCAGTACTTC.

This clonotype was detected many times. This chain joins TRBV3-1 and TRBJ2-1; D gene unclear. Trimming cost V 0 bases and J 1 base, with 7 bases left between them. The germline gives CDR1 LGHDT, CDR2 YNNKEL (reference sequence). The length of the CDR3 is 15 residues. The CDR3 protein is CASSQEWSSYNEQFF. The CDR3 nucleotides are TGTGCCAGCAGCCAAGAATGGTCGTCCTACAATGAGCAGTTCTTC.

Remarks on this clonotype: This may arise from a read error, as a much more abundant clone is one base away. The V gene is TRBV28, the J gene TRBJ2-7, with 8 nucleotides matching TRBD2. V dropped 6 bases and J dropped 3; count of bases not matched to a gene: 13. CDR3 length: 16 residues. CDR1 MDHEN and CDR2 SYDVKM come from the germline V gene. For the CDR3, the DNA is TGTGCCAGCAGCAAAGCGGGACTAGAGGGGGGCTACGAGCAGTACTTC. Its translation: CASSKAGLEGGYEQYF.

This chain's CDR3 is CSAKNRDTEAFF. The CDR3 region has the DNA TGCAGTGCTAAAAACAGGGACACTGAAGCTTTCTTT. The rearrangement links TRBV20-1 to TRBJ1-1; D perhaps matches TRBD1 (6 bases). Per germline, CDR1 DFQATT and CDR2 SNEGSKA (reference sequence). V lost 4 bases, J lost 3 bases, and 9 bases lay in between. The CDR3 contains 12 residues.

This clonotype was seen ten or more times. This CDR3 reads CSARDPGRGSQSNTEAFF. For the CDR3, the DNA is TGCAGTGCTAGAGACCCCGGGAGAGGGTCCCAATCGAACACTGAAGCTTTCTTT. The rearrangement links TRBV20-1 to TRBJ1-1; no reliable D call. CDR1 and CDR2 (germline): DFQATT, SNEGSKA (reference sequence). Trimming removed 0 bases at V and 1 base at J, with 21 bases between. CDR3 length equals 18 residues.